This T cell receptor (beta chain) is drawn from a study of T-cell reconstitution after alpha-beta-depleted transplantation in children. During its preparation, the TCRbeta library received unique molecular identifiers. TCRdb fed the PCR reads into MiXCR, producing one record per CDR3 protein. The sample contains some 840,000 distinct CDR3 sequences, roughly 15% of which appear only once. In regard to this clonotype: What it binds is unknown.

Germline assignment: CDR1 KGHSH and CDR2 LQKENI. The CDR3 contains 14 residues. V lost 3 bases, J lost 2 bases, and 10 bases lay in between. Study results and caveats: T-cell numbers and diversity one year post-transplant derived largely from freshly generated T cells. Elevated TCRbeta diversity at day 60 was traced, in some patients, to surviving recipient T cells and thymic progenitors. Roughly two months post-transplant, alpha-beta T cells reportedly originated from several hundred graft clones that had expanded.

V is TRBV18 and J is TRBJ2-5; D is uncertain. This TCR was recovered from a male patient younger than 18 who had a stem cell transplant for acute lymphoblastic leukemia, so the T cells may come from the graft donor. The specimen was PBMCs, mostly from graft donor cells, collected 360 days after TCRalphabeta/CD19-depleted stem cell transplant. CDR3 DNA sequence: TGTGCCAGCTCACCGGCCGGAGCACAAGAGACCCAGTACTTC. Protein product: CASSPAGAQETQYF.